The clone carrying this T cell receptor beta chain was seen once. Its cognate antigen is unknown. This specimen comes from a study of OX40 agonist ivuxolimab in advanced cancers. Study-level background: Every 2 weeks, ivuxolimab was infused into the patients intravenously at between 0.01 and 10 mg/kg. Patients with hepatocellular carcinoma, melanoma, renal cell or head and neck cancer made up the dose-escalation patients.

Study findings and constraints: With doses of 0.1 to 3.0 mg/kg, CD4+ and CD8+ blood T cells had undergone clonal expansion by week 6.

The method was immunoSEQ multiplex PCR; TCRdb's version includes in-frame clones alone and lacks a portion of them. The sample has around 50,000 clones; roughly 88% are singletons. The germline V and J ends were trimmed by 4 bases and 0 bases, with 7 bases remaining between them. Germline lookup yields CDR1 ENHRY and CDR2 SYGVKD. This CDR3 comprises 15 residues. The specimen comprised CD4+ or CD8+ T cells sorted from blood, sampled in a trial of the OX40 agonist ivuxolimab. V gene TRBV10-3 combines with J gene TRBJ2-6, with D unclear. This TCR derives from an adult with an advanced solid tumor such as melanoma, head and neck, liver or kidney cancer. The CDR3 here is CAISGATSGANVLTF. CDR3 bases: TGTGCCATCAGTGGGGCTACCTCTGGGGCCAACGTCCTGACTTTC.